This entry concerns a single T cell receptor beta chain. Next came a second PCR, run for about 7 to 12 cycles, which used a sample-barcoded 5' primer along with a J-beta primer mix. MiXCR, run by TCRdb on the 5' RACE reads, gives a single entry per CDR3 protein. The repertoire holds around 1.5 million distinct CDR3 sequences, with roughly 45% as singletons. The ends lost 6 bases at V and 3 bases at J; junction bases unmatched: 5. The length of the CDR3 is 15 residues. The entry originates in a study of blood T cells in healthy people across ages. Sample: blood. This chain uses TRBV12-3 or TRBV12-4 with TRBJ2-1; 10 bases fit TRBD1. This TCR was sampled from a woman younger than 35 in good health. The CDR3 bases are TGTGCCAGCAGCCGGTGGACAGGGGGCTACAATGAGCAGTTCTTC. It encodes CASSRWTGGYNEQFF.